This TCR beta chain is drawn from a study of cytomegalovirus exposure and HLA in healthy donors. Trimming removed 2 bases at V and 7 bases at J, with 9 bases between. This CDR3 is built from 12 residues. Study findings and constraints: A cluster of highly shared sequence variants was likely a sequencing artifact.

Amplification used 60 Vbeta primers and 13 Jbeta primers. The table came from immunoSEQ multiplex PCR; TCRdb's copy has only in-frame clones and leaves some out. Among 82,000 or so clones listed, around a tenth were seen once. This clone has more than one count but fewer than ten. The target antigen is unknown. The rearrangement links TRBV6-7 to TRBJ2-7, with D possibly matching TRBD1 (6 bases). TRBV6-7 is reported as an ORF; its role is uncertain. Sequencing used PBMCs. This TCR derives from a man aged 55 to 70 in good health and CMV-seropositive. CDR3 nucleotides: TGTGCCAGCAGTTACGGGACAAGAGAGCAGTACTTC. Translated, it gives CASSYGTREQYF.